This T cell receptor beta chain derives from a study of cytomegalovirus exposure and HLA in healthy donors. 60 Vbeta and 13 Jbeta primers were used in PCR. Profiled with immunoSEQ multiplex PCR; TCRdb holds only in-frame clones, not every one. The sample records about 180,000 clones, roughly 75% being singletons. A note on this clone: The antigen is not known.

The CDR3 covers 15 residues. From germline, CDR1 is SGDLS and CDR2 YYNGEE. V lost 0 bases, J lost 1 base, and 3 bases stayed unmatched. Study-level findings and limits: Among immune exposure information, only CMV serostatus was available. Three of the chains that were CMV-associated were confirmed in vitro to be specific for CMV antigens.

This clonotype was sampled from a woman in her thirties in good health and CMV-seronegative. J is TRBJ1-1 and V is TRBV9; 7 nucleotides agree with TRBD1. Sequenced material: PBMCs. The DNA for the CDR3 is TGTGCCAGCAGCGTAGTAACAGGGGAGAACACTGAAGCTTTCTTT. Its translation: CASSVVTGENTEAFF.